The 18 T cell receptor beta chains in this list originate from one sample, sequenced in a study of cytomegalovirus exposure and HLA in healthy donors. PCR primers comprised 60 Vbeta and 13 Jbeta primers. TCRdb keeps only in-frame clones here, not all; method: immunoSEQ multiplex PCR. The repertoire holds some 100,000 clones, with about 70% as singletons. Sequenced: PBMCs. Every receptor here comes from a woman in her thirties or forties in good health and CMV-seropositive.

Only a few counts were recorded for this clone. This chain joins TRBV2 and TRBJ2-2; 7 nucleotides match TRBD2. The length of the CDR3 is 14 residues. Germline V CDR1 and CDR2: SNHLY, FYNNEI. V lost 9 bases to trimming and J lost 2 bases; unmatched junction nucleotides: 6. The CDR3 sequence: CASTSAVNTGELFF. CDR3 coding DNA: TGTGCCAGTACTAGCGCAGTCAACACCGGGGAGCTGTTTTTT.

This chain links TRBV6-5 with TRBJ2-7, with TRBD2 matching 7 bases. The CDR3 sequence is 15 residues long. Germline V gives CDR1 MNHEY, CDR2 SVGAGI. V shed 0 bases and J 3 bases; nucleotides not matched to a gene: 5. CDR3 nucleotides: TGTGCCAGCAGTTACTCGTCGGGGGGAAGCTACGAGCAGTACTTC. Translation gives CASSYSSGGSYEQYF.

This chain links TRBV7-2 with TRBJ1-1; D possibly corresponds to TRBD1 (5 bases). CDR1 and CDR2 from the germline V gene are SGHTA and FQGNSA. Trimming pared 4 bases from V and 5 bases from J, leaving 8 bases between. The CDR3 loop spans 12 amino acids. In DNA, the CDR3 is TGTGCCAGCAGCTCGGACAAAACTGAAGCTTTCTTT. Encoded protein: CASSSDKTEAFF.

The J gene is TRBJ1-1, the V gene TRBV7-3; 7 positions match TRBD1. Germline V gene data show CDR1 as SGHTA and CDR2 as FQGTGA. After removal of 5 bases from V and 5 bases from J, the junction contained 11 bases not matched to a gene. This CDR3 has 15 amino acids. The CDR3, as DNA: TGTGCCAGCAGCGTTCGAACAGGGGAAAGAACTGAAGCTTTCTTT. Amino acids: CASSVRTGERTEAFF.

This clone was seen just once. The CDR3 loop reads CASSLGKGTSSNIQYF. The CDR3 DNA is TGCGCCAGCAGCTTGGGTAAGGGGACATCCTCAAACATTCAGTACTTC. The genes are TRBV5-1 and TRBJ2-4; D is possibly TRBD1 (6 bases). The V gene lost 0 bases and the J gene lost 6 bases, with 16 bases spanning the gap. The CDR3 spans 16 residues. CDR1 and CDR2 from the germline V gene are SGHRS and YFSETQ.

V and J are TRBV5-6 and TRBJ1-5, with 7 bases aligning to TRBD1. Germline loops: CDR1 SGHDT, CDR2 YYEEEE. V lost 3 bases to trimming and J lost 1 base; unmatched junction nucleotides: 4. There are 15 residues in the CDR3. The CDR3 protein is CASSSTGLSNQPQHF. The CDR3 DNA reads TGTGCCAGCAGCTCGACAGGGTTGAGCAATCAGCCCCAGCATTTT.

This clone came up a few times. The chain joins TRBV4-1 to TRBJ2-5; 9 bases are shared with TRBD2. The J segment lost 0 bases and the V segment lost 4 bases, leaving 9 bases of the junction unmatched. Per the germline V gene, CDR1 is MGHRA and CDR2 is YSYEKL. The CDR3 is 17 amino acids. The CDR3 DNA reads TGCGCCAGCAGCCGTGGCGAGCGGGGGGCCTACCAAGAGACCCAGTACTTC. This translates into CASSRGERGAYQETQYF.

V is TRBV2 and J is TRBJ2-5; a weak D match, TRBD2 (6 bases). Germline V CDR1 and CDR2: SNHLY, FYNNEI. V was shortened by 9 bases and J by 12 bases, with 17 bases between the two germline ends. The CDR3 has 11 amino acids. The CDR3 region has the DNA TGTGCCAGTCGGGCGGCGGGACTGGAGTACTTC. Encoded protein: CASRAAGLEYF.

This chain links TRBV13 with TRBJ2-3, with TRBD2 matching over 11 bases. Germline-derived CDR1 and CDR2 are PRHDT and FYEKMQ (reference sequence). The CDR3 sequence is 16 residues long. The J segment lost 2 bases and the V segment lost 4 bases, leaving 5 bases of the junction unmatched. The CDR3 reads CASSSVLAGDTDTQYF. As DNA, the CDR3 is TGTGCCAGCAGCTCTGTACTAGCGGGGGACACAGATACGCAGTATTTT.

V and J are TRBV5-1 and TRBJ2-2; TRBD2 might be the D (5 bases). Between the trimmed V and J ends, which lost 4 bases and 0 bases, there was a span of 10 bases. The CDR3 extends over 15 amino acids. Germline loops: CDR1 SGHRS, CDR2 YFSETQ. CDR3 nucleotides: TGCGCCAGCAGCGACCCGGGGTCGAACACCGGGGAGCTGTTTTTT. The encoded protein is CASSDPGSNTGELFF.

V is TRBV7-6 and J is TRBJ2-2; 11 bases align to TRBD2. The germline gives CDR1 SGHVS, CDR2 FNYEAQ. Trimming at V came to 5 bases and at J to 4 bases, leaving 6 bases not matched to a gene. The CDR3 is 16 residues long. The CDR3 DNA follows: TGTGCCAGCAGCACTGGACTAGCGGGTACCACCGGGGAGCTGTTTTTT. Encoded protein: CASSTGLAGTTGELFF. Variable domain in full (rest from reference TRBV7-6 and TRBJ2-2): GAGVSQSPRYKVTKRGQDVALRCDPISGHVSLYWYRQALGQGPEFLTYFNYEAQQDKSGLPNDRFSAERPEGSISTLTIQRTEQRDSAMYRCASSTGLAGTTGELFFGEGSRLTVL.

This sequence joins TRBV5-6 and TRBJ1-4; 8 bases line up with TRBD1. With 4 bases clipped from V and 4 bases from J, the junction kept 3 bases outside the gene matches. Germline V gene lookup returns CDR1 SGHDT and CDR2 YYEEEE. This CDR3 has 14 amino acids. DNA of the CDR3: TGTGCCAGCAGCATACAGGGGGTTAATGAAAAACTGTTTTTT. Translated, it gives CASSIQGVNEKLFF.

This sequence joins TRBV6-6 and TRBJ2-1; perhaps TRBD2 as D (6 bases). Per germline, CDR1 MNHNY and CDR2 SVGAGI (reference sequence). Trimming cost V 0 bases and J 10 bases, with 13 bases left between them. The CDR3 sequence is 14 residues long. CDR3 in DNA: TGTGCCAGCAGTTACTCGGAGGAGGGGAAAGAGCAGTTCTTC. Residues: CASSYSEEGKEQFF.

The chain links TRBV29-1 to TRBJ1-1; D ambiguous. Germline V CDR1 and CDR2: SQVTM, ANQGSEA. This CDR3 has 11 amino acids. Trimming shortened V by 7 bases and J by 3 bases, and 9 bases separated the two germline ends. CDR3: CSAGGYTEAFF. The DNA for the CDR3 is TGCAGCGCGGGAGGGTACACTGAAGCTTTCTTT.

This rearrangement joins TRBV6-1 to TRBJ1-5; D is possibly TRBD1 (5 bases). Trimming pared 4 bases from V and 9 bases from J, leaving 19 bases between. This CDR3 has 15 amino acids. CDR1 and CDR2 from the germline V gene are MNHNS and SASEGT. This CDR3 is CASSAGLTAQGPQHF. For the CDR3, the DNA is TGTGCCAGCAGTGCCGGCTTGACGGCGCAGGGGCCCCAGCATTTT.

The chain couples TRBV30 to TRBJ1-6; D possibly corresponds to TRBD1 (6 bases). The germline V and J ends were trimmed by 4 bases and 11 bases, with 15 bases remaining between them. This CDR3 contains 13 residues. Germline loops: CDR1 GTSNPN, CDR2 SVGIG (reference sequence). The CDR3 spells CAWKGQGHPPLHF. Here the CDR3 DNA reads TGTGCCTGGAAGGGGCAGGGGCATCCACCCCTCCACTTT.

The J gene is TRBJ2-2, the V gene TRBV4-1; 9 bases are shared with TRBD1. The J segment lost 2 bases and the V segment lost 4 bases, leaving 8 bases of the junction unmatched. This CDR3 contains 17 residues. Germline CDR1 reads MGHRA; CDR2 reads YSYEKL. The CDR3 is CASSRQGDTKNTGELFF. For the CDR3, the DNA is TGCGCCAGCAGCCGACAGGGGGACACGAAAAACACCGGGGAGCTGTTTTTT.

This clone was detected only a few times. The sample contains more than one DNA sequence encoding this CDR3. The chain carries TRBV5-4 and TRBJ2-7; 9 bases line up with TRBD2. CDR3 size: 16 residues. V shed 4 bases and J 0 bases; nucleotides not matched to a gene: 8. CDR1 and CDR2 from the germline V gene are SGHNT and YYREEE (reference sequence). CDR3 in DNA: TGTGCCAGCAGCCTGGGCGGGGGGGCAATCTCCTACGAGCAGTACTTC. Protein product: CASSLGGGAISYEQYF.